Shown below are 31 T cell receptor beta chains from a single sample sequenced in a study of blood T cell repertoires in COVID-19. Using immunoSEQ multiplex PCR, the repertoire was profiled, and TCRdb retains in-frame clones only, with some absent. The sample yields approximately 250,000 clones, around 87% seen once. The sequencing input was peripheral blood. All receptors derive from a woman in her sixties with COVID-19, enrolled during active disease.

V usage is TRBV11-2 and J usage is TRBJ2-6, with D uncertain. The V gene lost 6 bases and the J gene lost 5 bases, with 11 bases spanning the gap. This CDR3 is 14 amino acids long. Germline values: CDR1 SGHAT, CDR2 FQNNGV. The CDR3: CASRWSARANVLTF. Written as DNA, the CDR3 is TGTGCCAGCAGATGGAGCGCGAGGGCCAACGTCCTGACTTTC.

The chain couples TRBV19 to TRBJ2-2; 14 bases agree with TRBD2. The germline CDR1 and CDR2 sequences are LNHDA and SQIVND (reference sequence). After removal of 5 bases from V and 7 bases from J, the junction contained 6 bases not matched to a gene. This CDR3 has 16 residues. The CDR3 region is CASSPGLAGADGELFF. Written as DNA, the CDR3 is TGTGCCAGTAGTCCGGGACTAGCGGGAGCGGACGGGGAGCTGTTTTTT.

This chain uses TRBV6-6 with TRBJ1-2; 8 bases fit TRBD1. The CDR3 has 15 residues. Germline-derived CDR1 and CDR2 are MNHNY and SVGAGI (reference sequence). J lost 2 bases, V lost 2 bases, and 4 bases had no gene match. The CDR3 sequence is CASSYADRVNYGYTF. CDR3 nucleotide sequence: TGTGCCAGCAGTTACGCGGACAGGGTAAACTATGGCTACACCTTC.

This sequence joins TRBV28 and TRBJ1-6, with TRBD1 identical over 8 bases. Trimming cost V 4 bases and J 10 bases; bases outside gene matches: 6. The germline gives CDR1 MDHEN, CDR2 SYDVKM. This CDR3 has 14 amino acids. The CDR3 DNA is TGTGCCAGCAGTTCCCTCAGGGGGCCCTCACCCCTCCACTTT. It codes for CASSSLRGPSPLHF.

Points on this clone: Distinct nucleotide sequences in the sample also encode this CDR3. V gene TRBV6-2 or TRBV6-3 combines with J gene TRBJ2-7; D may be TRBD1 (6 bases). V was shortened by 4 bases and J by 4 bases, with 8 bases between the two germline ends. The CDR3 runs 12 residues. The V gene's germline CDR1 is MNHEY and CDR2 SVGEGT. The CDR3 DNA is TGTGCCAGCAGTTCACAGGGTTACGAGCAGTACTTC. Protein sequence: CASSSQGYEQYF.

This clone was detected only a few times. J is TRBJ2-7 and V is TRBV27; D gene uncertain. Trimming removed 2 bases at V and 2 bases at J, with 22 bases between. The germline V gene has CDR1 MNHEY and CDR2 SMNVEV (reference sequence). The CDR3 spans 18 residues. The CDR3 sequence: CASSLDRRRTNPTYEQYF. The CDR3 coding sequence is TGTGCCAGCAGTTTAGATCGGCGTCGCACTAACCCGACCTACGAGCAGTACTTC.

The chain has TRBV7-2 and TRBJ2-3; 7 bases fit TRBD2. Germline V gene sequence: CDR1 SGHTA, CDR2 FQGNSA. The CDR3 is 15 residues long. Unmatched junction bases numbered 6, after V lost 5 bases and J lost 1 base. The CDR3 nucleotides are TGTGCCAGCAGCGAGGCTAGCGGACGCACAGATACGCAGTATTTT. It is translated as CASSEASGRTDTQYF. The entire variable domain, with the rest obtained from reference TRBV7-2 and TRBJ2-3, is as follows: GAGVSQSPSNKVTEKGKDVELRCDPISGHTALYWYRQSLGQGLEFLIYFQGNSAPDKSGLPSDRFSAERTGGSVSTLTIQRTQQEDSAVYLCASSEASGRTDTQYFGPGTRLTVL.

V and J are TRBV15 and TRBJ1-5; TRBD1 matches 7 bases. The CDR3 extends over 18 amino acids. CDR1 and CDR2 from the germline V gene are LNHNV and YYDKDF (reference sequence). Trimming removed 0 bases from V and 2 bases from J; junction bases left unmatched: 10. CDR3 region: CATSRDSSTGVGNQPQHF. For the CDR3, the DNA is TGTGCCACCAGCAGAGATAGTTCAACAGGGGTGGGCAATCAGCCCCAGCATTTT. Combining the CDR3 with reference TRBV15 and TRBJ1-5 gives the whole variable domain DAMVIQNPRYQVTQFGKPVTLSCSQTLNHNVMYWYQQKSSQAPKLLFHYYDKDFNNEADTPDNFQSRRPNTSFCFLDIRSPGLGDTAMYLCATSRDSSTGVGNQPQHFGDGTRLSIL.

The V gene is TRBV6-5, the J gene TRBJ1-1; possible D gene TRBD1, 6 bases. Germline V gene data show CDR1 as MNHEY and CDR2 as SVGAGI. V was shortened by 0 bases and J by 1 base, with 9 bases between the two germline ends. The CDR3 runs 15 residues. CDR3 DNA sequence: TGTGCCAGCAGTTACTCCGGGACAAGGAACACTGAAGCTTTCTTT. As protein: CASSYSGTRNTEAFF.

The V call is TRBV27, the J call TRBJ2-1, with D possibly matching TRBD2 (6 bases). Germline V gene data show CDR1 as MNHEY and CDR2 as SMNVEV (reference sequence). With 7 bases removed from V and 12 bases from J, the gap between germline ends came to 13 bases. The CDR3 has 11 residues. This CDR3 reads CASTRRGLQFF. Here the CDR3 DNA reads TGTGCCAGCACCCGACGGGGACTGCAGTTCTTC.

This chain joins TRBV11-1 and TRBJ2-2; 10 bases match TRBD2. Trimming removed 0 bases from V and 4 bases from J; junction bases left unmatched: 2. Germline CDR1 reads SGHAT; CDR2 reads FQDESV (reference sequence). The CDR3 totals 16 residues. CDR3: CASSLASGRGTGELFF. The DNA of the CDR3 is TGTGCCAGCAGCTTAGCGAGCGGGAGGGGCACCGGGGAGCTGTTTTTT.

J is TRBJ2-3 and V is TRBV29-1, with D possibly being TRBD1 (6 bases). V was trimmed by 3 bases and J by 3 bases, leaving 13 bases between them. Germline V gives CDR1 SQVTM, CDR2 ANQGSEA. The CDR3 is 14 amino acids. The DNA for the CDR3 is TGCAGCGTTGACGGCAGGGGATTTACAGATACGCAGTATTTT. This translates into CSVDGRGFTDTQYF.

The chain links TRBV6-5 to TRBJ2-7; possibly TRBD2 for D (6 bases). The germline CDR1 and CDR2 sequences are MNHEY and SVGAGI. V lost 8 bases and J lost 7, with 24 bases in between. This CDR3 is built from 15 residues. The CDR3 sequence: CASAQIGAPGVEQYF. Here the CDR3 DNA reads TGTGCCAGCGCCCAGATAGGAGCACCGGGGGTGGAGCAGTACTTC.

This chain joins TRBV28 and TRBJ1-6, with TRBD1 identical over 7 bases. The V segment lost 6 bases and the J segment 3 bases; nucleotides outside the gene matches: 11. The CDR3 has 17 amino acids. The germline gives CDR1 MDHEN, CDR2 SYDVKM. CDR3 sequence reads: CASRVGTVKSYNSPLHF. CDR3 bases: TGTGCCAGCAGGGTCGGGACAGTTAAGAGCTATAATTCACCCCTCCACTTT.

The chain uses TRBV9 and TRBJ1-2, with 8 bases identical to TRBD1. The germline V gene encodes CDR1 SGDLS and CDR2 YYNGEE. The CDR3 contains 15 residues. V was pared by 5 bases and J by 4 bases, with 10 bases of the junction left unmatched. In DNA form, the CDR3 reads TGTGCCAGCAGTCAAACTGACAGGGGAATCTATGGCTACACCTTC. Its protein is CASSQTDRGIYGYTF. The full variable domain, in which reference TRBV9 and TRBJ1-2 provide the parts outside the CDR3, is DSGVTQTPKHLITATGQRVTLRCSPRSGDLSVYWYQQSLDQGLQFLIQYYNGEERAKGNILERFSAQQFPDLHSELNLSSLELGDSALYFCASSQTDRGIYGYTFGSGTRLTVV.

The chain carries TRBV6-5 and TRBJ2-7; the D gene is possibly TRBD1 (6 bases). The V end lost 6 bases, the J end lost 2 bases, and 11 bases lay between the germline ends. CDR3 length: 13 residues. Germline V gene data show CDR1 as MNHEY and CDR2 as SVGAGI. The DNA of the CDR3 is TGTGCCAGCAGACTACAGGGAACCTACGAGCAGTACTTC. This codes for CASRLQGTYEQYF.

The CDR3 sequence: CAWSQGYNTEAFF. Written as DNA, the CDR3 is TGTGCCTGGAGTCAGGGGTACAACACTGAAGCTTTCTTT. This chain uses TRBV30 with TRBJ1-1; D may be TRBD1 (6 bases). V was cut by 2 bases and J by 2 bases, with 9 bases left in between. Germline assignment: CDR1 GTSNPN and CDR2 SVGIG (reference sequence). The CDR3 totals 13 residues.

The V and J genes are TRBV7-2 and TRBJ1-3; 7 bases are shared with TRBD1. The CDR3 has 15 residues. Germline lookup yields CDR1 SGHTA and CDR2 FQGNSA. The ends lost 5 bases at V and 0 bases at J; junction bases unmatched: 4. The DNA of the CDR3 is TGTGCCAGCAGCGCGACAGGGAACTCTGGAAACACCATATATTTT. This translates into CASSATGNSGNTIYF.

This clone appeared once. This chain joins TRBV3-1 (or the pseudogene TRBV3-2) and TRBJ1-6; 11 bases are shared with TRBD1. Trimming cost V 5 bases and J 5 bases; bases outside gene matches: 5. The CDR3 sequence is 16 residues long. The germline CDR1 and CDR2 sequences are LGHDT and YNNKEL (reference sequence). The CDR3 sequence is CASSGTGGGDNSPLHF. Written as DNA, the CDR3 is TGTGCCAGCAGCGGGACAGGGGGAGGAGATAATTCACCCCTCCACTTT.

The V gene is TRBV19, the J gene TRBJ2-5, with a tentative D call TRBD2 (6 bases). The V gene's germline CDR1 is LNHDA and CDR2 SQIVND (reference sequence). The CDR3 loop spans 14 amino acids. Trimming pared 5 bases from V and 5 bases from J, leaving 15 bases between. The CDR3: CASSEETSRETQYF. CDR3 nucleotide sequence: TGTGCCAGTAGTGAGGAGACTAGTCGGGAGACCCAGTACTTC.

The chain recombines TRBV30 with TRBJ2-1; 7 nucleotides match TRBD2. V shed 7 bases and J 3 bases; nucleotides not matched to a gene: 6. The germline V gene encodes CDR1 GTSNPN and CDR2 SVGIG (reference sequence). The CDR3 consists of 13 residues. The CDR3 protein is CASNREVYNEQFF. CDR3 DNA: TGTGCCTCCAACCGGGAGGTCTACAATGAGCAGTTCTTC.

The chain couples TRBV5-1 to TRBJ1-2; D is undetermined. V lost 0 bases and J 8 bases, leaving 17 bases between the germline ends. CDR3 length: 15 amino acids. Germline lookup yields CDR1 SGHRS and CDR2 YFSETQ. CDR3 bases: TGCGCCAGCAGCTTGGAAGTCAGCCGTTCACAGGGCTACACCTTC. This translates into CASSLEVSRSQGYTF. Full variable domain (outside the CDR3, taken from reference TRBV5-1 and TRBJ1-2): KAGVTQTPRYLIKTRGQQVTLSCSPISGHRSVSWYQQTPGQGLQFLFEYFSETQRNKGNFPGRFSGRQFSNSRSEMNVSTLELGDSALYLCASSLEVSRSQGYTFGSGTRLTVV.

The rearrangement uses TRBV4-1 and TRBJ1-1; D is unclear. Trimming removed 0 bases from V and 5 bases from J, with 19 bases in between. CDR3 length: 17 amino acids. Germline assignment: CDR1 MGHRA and CDR2 YSYEKL. The CDR3 sequence is CASSQDRSRVGITEAFF. The CDR3, as DNA: TGCGCCAGCAGCCAAGATAGATCTCGGGTCGGGATAACTGAAGCTTTCTTT.

V is TRBV10-2 and J is TRBJ2-2, with a possible D match to TRBD1 (6 bases). CDR1 WSHSY and CDR2 SAAADI come from the germline V gene. The CDR3 extends over 16 amino acids. V lost 5 bases and J lost 8, with 21 bases in between. CDR3 sequence: CASSTVGQFSVGELFF. In DNA form, the CDR3 reads TGCGCCAGCAGTACGGTTGGACAGTTCTCCGTTGGGGAGCTGTTTTTT.

The V and J genes are TRBV2 and TRBJ2-7; 7 positions agree with TRBD2. The germline V gene encodes CDR1 SNHLY and CDR2 FYNNEI. V trimming: 2 bases; J trimming: 1 base; junction bases outside the gene matches: 5. The CDR3 length is 15 residues. CDR3: CASSERPGGSYEQYF. DNA of the CDR3: TGTGCCAGCAGTGAAAGACCGGGAGGATCCTACGAGCAGTACTTC.

This rearrangement joins TRBV5-1 to TRBJ1-1; D might be TRBD1 (6 bases). V lost 0 bases to trimming and J lost 1 base, with 10 bases between them. Germline V gene sequence: CDR1 SGHRS, CDR2 YFSETQ. There are 15 residues in the CDR3. The CDR3 bases are TGCGCCAGCAGCTTGGCCGGGGGGGCGAACACTGAAGCTTTCTTT. It is translated as CASSLAGGANTEAFF.

The CDR3 DNA is TGTGCCAGCAGCGTGCGGACAGGGGTTGGCACCGGGGAGCTGTTTTTT. Protein: CASSVRTGVGTGELFF. The V and J genes are TRBV9 and TRBJ2-2; TRBD1 matches at 9 bases. V lost 2 bases and J lost 4; bases outside the gene matches: 6. The CDR3 consists of 16 residues. CDR1 and CDR2 (germline): SGDLS, YYNGEE. Drawing the rest from reference TRBV9 and TRBJ2-2, the complete variable domain is DSGVTQTPKHLITATGQRVTLRCSPRSGDLSVYWYQQSLDQGLQFLIQYYNGEERAKGNILERFSAQQFPDLHSELNLSSLELGDSALYFCASSVRTGVGTGELFFGEGSRLTVL.

This chain connects TRBV3-1 (or the pseudogene TRBV3-2) to TRBJ2-2, with 9 bases that match TRBD2. V dropped 4 bases and J dropped 10; count of bases not matched to a gene: 13. Germline V gene sequence: CDR1 LGHDT, CDR2 YNNKEL (reference sequence). The CDR3 sequence is 16 residues long. The CDR3 protein is CASSPVLAGGSEELFF. The CDR3, as DNA: TGTGCCAGCAGCCCCGTACTAGCGGGTGGTTCCGAGGAGCTGTTTTTT.

The J gene is TRBJ1-2, the V gene TRBV28; D is perhaps TRBD1 (6 bases). Germline CDR1 is MDHEN and CDR2 is SYDVKM. V gave up 5 bases and J gave up 2 bases, with 15 bases separating them. The CDR3 length is 15 residues. CDR3 sequence: CASSQPRTANYGYTF. CDR3 DNA: TGTGCCAGCAGTCAACCCAGGACAGCGAACTATGGCTACACCTTC.

Points on this clone: Other DNA sequences in the sample encode the same CDR3. The chain recombines TRBV5-6 with TRBJ1-5; no reliable D call. The germline CDR1 and CDR2 sequences are SGHDT and YYEEEE. The length of the CDR3 is 13 residues. Trimming removed 0 bases from V and 5 bases from J, with 6 bases in between. CDR3 region: CASSLAGDQPQHF. For the CDR3, the DNA is TGTGCCAGCAGCTTGGCGGGAGATCAGCCCCAGCATTTT.

This clone was found once. The J gene is TRBJ2-5, the V gene TRBV24-1; D is possibly TRBD2 (6 bases). The CDR3 has 13 amino acids. Germline loops: CDR1 KGHDR, CDR2 SFDVKD. The V and J ends lost 9 bases and 2 bases respectively, with 12 bases between them. The DNA for the CDR3 is TGTGCCACCTCGCGTGGGGGGCAAGAGACCCAGTACTTC. Its protein product is CATSRGGQETQYF.